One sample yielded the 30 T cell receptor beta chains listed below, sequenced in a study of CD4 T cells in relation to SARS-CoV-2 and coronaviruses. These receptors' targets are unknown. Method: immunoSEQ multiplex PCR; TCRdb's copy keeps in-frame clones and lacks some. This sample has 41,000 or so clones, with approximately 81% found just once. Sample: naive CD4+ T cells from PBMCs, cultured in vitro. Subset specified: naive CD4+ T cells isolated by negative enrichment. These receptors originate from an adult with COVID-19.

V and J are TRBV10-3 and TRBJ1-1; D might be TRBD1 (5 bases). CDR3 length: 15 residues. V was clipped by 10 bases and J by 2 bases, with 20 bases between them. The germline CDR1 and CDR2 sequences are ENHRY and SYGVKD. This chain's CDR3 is CATGGWGRHNTEAFF. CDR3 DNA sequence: TGTGCCACCGGGGGGTGGGGAAGACATAACACTGAAGCTTTCTTT.

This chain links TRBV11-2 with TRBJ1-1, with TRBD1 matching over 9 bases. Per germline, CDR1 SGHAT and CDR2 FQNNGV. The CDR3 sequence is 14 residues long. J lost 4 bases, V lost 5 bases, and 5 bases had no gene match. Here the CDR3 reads CASSPAQGATEAFF. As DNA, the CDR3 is TGTGCCAGCAGCCCAGCACAGGGGGCCACTGAAGCTTTCTTT.

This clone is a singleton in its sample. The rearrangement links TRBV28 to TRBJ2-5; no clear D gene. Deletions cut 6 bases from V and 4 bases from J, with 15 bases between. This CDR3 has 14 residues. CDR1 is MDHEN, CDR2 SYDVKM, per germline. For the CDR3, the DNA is TGTGCCAGCAGAGCATATTTGGGTTTAGAGACCCAGTACTTC. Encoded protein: CASRAYLGLETQYF. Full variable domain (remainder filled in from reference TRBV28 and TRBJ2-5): DVKVTQSSRYLVKRTGEKVFLECVQDMDHENMFWYRQDPGLGLRLIYFSYDVKMKEKGDIPEGYSVSREKKERFSLILESASTNQTSMYLCASRAYLGLETQYFGPGTRLLVL.

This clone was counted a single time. CDR3 sequence reads: CASSEGSGGETQYF. The CDR3 nucleotides are TGCGCCAGCAGCGAGGGGTCAGGGGGGGAGACCCAGTACTTC. The chain combines TRBV5-1 with TRBJ2-5, with D perhaps TRBD1 (7 bases). The CDR3 runs 14 residues. Trimming shortened V by 4 bases and J by 5 bases, and 15 bases separated the two germline ends. Germline lookup yields CDR1 SGHRS and CDR2 YFSETQ.

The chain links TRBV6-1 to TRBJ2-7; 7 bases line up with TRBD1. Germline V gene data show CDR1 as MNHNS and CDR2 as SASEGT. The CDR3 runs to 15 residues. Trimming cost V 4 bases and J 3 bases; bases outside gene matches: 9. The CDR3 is CASSAAGGGGYEQYF. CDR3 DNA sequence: TGTGCCAGCAGTGCAGCAGGGGGTGGGGGCTACGAGCAGTACTTC.

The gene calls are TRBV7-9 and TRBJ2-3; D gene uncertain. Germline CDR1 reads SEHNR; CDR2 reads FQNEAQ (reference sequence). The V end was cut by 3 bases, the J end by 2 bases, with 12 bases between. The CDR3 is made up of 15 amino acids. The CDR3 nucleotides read TGTGCCAGCAGCTTTGGTGCGGCCACCACAGATACGCAGTATTTT. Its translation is CASSFGAATTDTQYF.

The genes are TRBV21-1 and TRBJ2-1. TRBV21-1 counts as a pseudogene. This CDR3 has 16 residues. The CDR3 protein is CARDRPGTHTYNEQFF. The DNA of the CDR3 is TGTGCCAGAGACCGCCCCGGGACCCACACCTACAATGAGCAGTTCTTC.

CDR3 nucleotide sequence: TGTGCCTGGAGTGTACGGGATGTTGAAGCTTTCTTT. It specifies CAWSVRDVEAFF. The chain couples TRBV30 to TRBJ1-1, with unresolved D. The V gene's germline CDR1 is GTSNPN and CDR2 SVGIG (reference sequence). The CDR3 runs 12 residues. The V end was cut by 0 bases, the J end by 7 bases, with 9 bases between.

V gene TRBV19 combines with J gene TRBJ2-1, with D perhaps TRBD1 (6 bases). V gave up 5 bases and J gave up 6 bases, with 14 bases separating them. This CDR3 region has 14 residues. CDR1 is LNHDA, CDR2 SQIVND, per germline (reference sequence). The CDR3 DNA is TGTGCCAGTAGTCCGGGACATAGTATCAATGAGCAGTTCTTC. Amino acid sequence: CASSPGHSINEQFF.

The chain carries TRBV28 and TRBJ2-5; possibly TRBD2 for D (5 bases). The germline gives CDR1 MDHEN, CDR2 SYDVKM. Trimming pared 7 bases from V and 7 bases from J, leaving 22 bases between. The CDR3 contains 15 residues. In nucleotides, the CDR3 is TGTGCCAGCACATCCGAAGCAGGACTCACGGGGACCCAGTACTTC. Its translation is CASTSEAGLTGTQYF. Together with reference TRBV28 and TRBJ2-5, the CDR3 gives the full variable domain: DVKVTQSSRYLVKRTGEKVFLECVQDMDHENMFWYRQDPGLGLRLIYFSYDVKMKEKGDIPEGYSVSREKKERFSLILESASTNQTSMYLCASTSEAGLTGTQYFGPGTRLLVL.

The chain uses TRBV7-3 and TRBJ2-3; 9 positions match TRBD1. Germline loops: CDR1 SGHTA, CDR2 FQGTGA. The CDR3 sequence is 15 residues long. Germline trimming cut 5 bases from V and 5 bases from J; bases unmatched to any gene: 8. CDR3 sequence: CASSGGTGFGDTQYF. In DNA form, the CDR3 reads TGTGCCAGCAGCGGCGGGACAGGGTTCGGAGATACGCAGTATTTT.

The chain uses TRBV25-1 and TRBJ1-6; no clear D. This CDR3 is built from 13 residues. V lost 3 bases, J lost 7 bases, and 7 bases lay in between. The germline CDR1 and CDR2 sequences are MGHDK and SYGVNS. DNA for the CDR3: TGTGCCAGCAGTGACCCGGGAAATTCACCCCTCCACTTT. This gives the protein CASSDPGNSPLHF.

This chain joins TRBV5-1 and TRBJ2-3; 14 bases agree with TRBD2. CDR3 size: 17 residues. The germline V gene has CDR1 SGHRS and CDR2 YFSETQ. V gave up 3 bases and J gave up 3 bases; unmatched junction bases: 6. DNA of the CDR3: TGCGCCAGCAGCTCCAATAGACTAGCGGGAGGGACAGATACGCAGTATTTT. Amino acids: CASSSNRLAGGTDTQYF.

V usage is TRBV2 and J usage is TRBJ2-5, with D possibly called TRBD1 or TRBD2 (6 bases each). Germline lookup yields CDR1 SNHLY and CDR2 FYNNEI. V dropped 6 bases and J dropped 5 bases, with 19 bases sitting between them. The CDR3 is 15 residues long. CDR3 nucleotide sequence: TGTGCCAGCAGCGGCGGGACACTCGTCGGGGAGACCCAGTACTTC. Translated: CASSGGTLVGETQYF.

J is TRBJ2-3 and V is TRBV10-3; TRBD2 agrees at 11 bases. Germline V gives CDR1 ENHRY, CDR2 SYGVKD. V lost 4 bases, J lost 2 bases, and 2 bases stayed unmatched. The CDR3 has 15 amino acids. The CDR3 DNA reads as TGTGCCATCAGTGGACTAGCGGGAACCACAGATACGCAGTATTTT. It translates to CAISGLAGTTDTQYF.

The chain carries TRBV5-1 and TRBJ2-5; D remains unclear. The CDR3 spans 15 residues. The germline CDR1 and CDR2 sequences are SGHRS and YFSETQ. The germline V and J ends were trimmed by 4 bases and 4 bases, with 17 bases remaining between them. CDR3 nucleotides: TGCGCCAGCAGCCCCTCGGAGCGACCTCGAGAGACCCAGTACTTC. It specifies CASSPSERPRETQYF.

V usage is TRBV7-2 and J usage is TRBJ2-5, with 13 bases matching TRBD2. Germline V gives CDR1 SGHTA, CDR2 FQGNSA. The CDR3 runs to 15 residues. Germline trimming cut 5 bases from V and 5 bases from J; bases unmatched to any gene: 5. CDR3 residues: CASSLGLAGLETQYF. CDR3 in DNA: TGTGCCAGCAGCCTGGGACTAGCGGGATTGGAGACCCAGTACTTC.

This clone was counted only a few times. CDR3 sequence (DNA): TGTGCCACCAGTGATTTCCCAGGGAAGGGCTACAATGAGCAGTTCTTC. Amino acid sequence: CATSDFPGKGYNEQFF. The chain combines TRBV24-1 with TRBJ2-1, with a weak D call TRBD1 (5 bases). Trimming took 1 base from V and 3 from J, leaving 12 bases between them. This CDR3 spans 16 amino acids. Germline V CDR1 and CDR2: KGHDR, SFDVKD.

CDR3 sequence (DNA): TGTGCCAGCAGCGTATCACAGGGGAGAGGGTTGAACACTGAAGCTTTCTTT. This sequence encodes CASSVSQGRGLNTEAFF. The rearrangement uses TRBV9 and TRBJ1-1; the match to TRBD1 covers 7 bases. Germline trimming cut 1 base from V and 0 bases from J; bases unmatched to any gene: 9. Germline V gene sequence: CDR1 SGDLS, CDR2 YYNGEE. There are 17 residues in the CDR3.

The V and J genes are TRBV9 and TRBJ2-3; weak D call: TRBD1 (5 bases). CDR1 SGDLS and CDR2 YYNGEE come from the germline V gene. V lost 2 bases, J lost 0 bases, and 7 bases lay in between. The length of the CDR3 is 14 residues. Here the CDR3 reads CASSVKGSTDTQYF. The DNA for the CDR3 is TGTGCCAGCAGCGTCAAGGGGAGCACAGATACGCAGTATTTT.

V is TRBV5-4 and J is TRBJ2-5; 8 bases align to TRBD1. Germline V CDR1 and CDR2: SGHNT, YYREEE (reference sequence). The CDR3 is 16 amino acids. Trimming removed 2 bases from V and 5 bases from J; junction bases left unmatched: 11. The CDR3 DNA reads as TGTGCCAGCAGCTTAAATCTCCAGGGGGCAGGGGAGACCCAGTACTTC. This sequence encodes CASSLNLQGAGETQYF.

The CDR3 DNA follows: TGCGCCAGCAGCTCAGGGACAGGGGGCCGGACTGAAGCTTTCTTT. Its protein product is CASSSGTGGRTEAFF. The chain joins TRBV5-1 to TRBJ1-1, with 12 bases identical to TRBD1. V lost 3 bases, J lost 5 bases, and 5 bases stayed unmatched. CDR1 and CDR2 from the germline V gene are SGHRS and YFSETQ. There are 15 residues in the CDR3.

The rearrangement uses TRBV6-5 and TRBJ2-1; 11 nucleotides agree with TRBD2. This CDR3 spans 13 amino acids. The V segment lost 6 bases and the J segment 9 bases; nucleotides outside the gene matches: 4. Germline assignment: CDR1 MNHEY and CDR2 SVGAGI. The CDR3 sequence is CASRLAGAREQFF. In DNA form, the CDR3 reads TGTGCCAGCAGACTAGCGGGAGCACGTGAGCAGTTCTTC.

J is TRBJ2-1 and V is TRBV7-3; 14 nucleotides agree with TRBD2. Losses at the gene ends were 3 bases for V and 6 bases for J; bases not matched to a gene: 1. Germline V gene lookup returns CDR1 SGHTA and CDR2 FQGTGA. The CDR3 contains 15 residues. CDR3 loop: CASSLGTSGSNEQFF. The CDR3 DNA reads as TGTGCCAGCAGCTTGGGGACTAGCGGGAGCAATGAGCAGTTCTTC.

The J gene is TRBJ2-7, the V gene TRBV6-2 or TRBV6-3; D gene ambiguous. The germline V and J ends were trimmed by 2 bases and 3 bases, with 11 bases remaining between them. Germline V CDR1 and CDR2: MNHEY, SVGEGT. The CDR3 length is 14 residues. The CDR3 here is CASSYADGIYEQYF. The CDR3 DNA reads TGTGCCAGCAGTTACGCGGACGGAATCTACGAGCAGTACTTC.

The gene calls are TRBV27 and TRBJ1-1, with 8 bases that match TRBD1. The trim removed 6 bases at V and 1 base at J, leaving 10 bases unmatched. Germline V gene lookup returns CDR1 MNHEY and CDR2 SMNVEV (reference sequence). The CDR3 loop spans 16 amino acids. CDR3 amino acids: CASRRFYRGRNTEAFF. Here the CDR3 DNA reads TGTGCCAGCAGGCGTTTTTACAGGGGGAGGAACACTGAAGCTTTCTTT.

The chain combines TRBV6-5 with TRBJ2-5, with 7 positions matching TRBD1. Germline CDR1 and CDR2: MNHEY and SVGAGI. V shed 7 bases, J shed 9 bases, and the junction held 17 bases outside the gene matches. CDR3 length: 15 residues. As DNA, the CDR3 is TGTGCCAGCACGGAGCCGGGACAGAGCTTTTTGGCCCAGTACTTC. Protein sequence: CASTEPGQSFLAQYF.

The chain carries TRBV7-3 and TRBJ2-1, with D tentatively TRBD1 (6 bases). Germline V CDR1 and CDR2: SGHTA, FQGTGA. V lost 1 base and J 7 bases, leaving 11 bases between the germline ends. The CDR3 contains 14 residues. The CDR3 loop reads CASSLNAGTNEQFF. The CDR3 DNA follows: TGTGCCAGCAGCTTAAACGCAGGGACAAATGAGCAGTTCTTC.

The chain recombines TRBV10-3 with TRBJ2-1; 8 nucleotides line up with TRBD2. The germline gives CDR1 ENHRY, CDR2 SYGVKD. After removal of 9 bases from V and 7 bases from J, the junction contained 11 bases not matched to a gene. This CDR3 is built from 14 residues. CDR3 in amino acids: CAMSAGDLENEQFF. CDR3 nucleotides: TGTGCCATGTCAGCGGGAGACCTTGAAAATGAGCAGTTCTTC.

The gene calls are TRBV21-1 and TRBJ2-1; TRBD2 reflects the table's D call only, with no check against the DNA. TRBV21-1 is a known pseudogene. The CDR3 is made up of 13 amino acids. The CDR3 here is CASSTSGSNEQFF. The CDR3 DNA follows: TGTGCCAGCAGCACTAGCGGGAGCAATGAGCAGTTCTTC.